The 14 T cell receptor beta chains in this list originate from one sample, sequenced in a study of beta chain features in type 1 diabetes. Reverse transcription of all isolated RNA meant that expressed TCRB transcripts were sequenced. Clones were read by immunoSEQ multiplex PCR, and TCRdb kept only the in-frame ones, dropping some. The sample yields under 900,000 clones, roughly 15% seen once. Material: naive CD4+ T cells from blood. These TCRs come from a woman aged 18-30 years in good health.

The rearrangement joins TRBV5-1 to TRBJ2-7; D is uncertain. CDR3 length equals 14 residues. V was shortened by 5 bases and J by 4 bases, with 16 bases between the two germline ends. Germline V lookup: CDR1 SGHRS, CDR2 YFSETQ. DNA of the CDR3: TGCGCCAGCAGTTCTGTCGGAGTCCTTTACGAGCAGTACTTC. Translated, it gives CASSSVGVLYEQYF.

CDR3 residues: CASSLHRGPYNEQFF. Written as DNA, the CDR3 is TGTGCCAGCAGTCTACACAGGGGCCCCTACAATGAGCAGTTCTTC. The rearrangement uses TRBV6-1 and TRBJ2-1; 7 nucleotides line up with TRBD1. Germline loops: CDR1 MNHNS, CDR2 SASEGT. With V trimmed by 5 bases and J by 2 bases, 6 bases remained unmatched. The CDR3 sequence is 15 residues long.

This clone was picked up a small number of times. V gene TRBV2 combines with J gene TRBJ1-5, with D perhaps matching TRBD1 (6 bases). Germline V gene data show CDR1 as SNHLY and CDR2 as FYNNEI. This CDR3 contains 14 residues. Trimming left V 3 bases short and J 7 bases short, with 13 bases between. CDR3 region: CASSDEGERQPQHF. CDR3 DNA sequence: TGTGCCAGCAGTGACGAGGGGGAAAGGCAGCCCCAGCATTTT.

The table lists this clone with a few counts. Written as DNA, the CDR3 is TGCAGCGTTGGGGGGGTTGGAGATACGCAGTATTTT. It encodes CSVGGVGDTQYF. The chain links TRBV29-1 to TRBJ2-3; TRBD2 is a possible D gene (6 bases). Germline V gives CDR1 SQVTM, CDR2 ANQGSEA. V dropped 4 bases and J dropped 5 bases, with 10 bases sitting between them. This CDR3 contains 12 residues.

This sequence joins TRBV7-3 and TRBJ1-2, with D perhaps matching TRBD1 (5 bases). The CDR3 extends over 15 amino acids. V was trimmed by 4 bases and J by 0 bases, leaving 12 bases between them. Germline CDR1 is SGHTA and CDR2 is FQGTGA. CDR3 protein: CASSSDRGTNYGYTF. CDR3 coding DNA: TGTGCCAGCAGCTCGGACCGGGGGACTAACTATGGCTACACCTTC.

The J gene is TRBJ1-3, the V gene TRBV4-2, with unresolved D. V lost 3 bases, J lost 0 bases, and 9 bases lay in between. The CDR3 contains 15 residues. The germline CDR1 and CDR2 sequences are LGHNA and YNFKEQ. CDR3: CASSHSVGSGNTIYF. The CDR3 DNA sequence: TGTGCCAGCAGCCATTCAGTGGGCTCTGGAAACACCATATATTTT.

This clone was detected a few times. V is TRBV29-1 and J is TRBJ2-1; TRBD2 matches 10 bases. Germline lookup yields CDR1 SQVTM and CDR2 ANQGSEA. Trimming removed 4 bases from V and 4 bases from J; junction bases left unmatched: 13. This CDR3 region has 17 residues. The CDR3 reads CSVAKSGAGGPYNEQFF. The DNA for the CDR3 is TGCAGCGTTGCAAAATCTGGAGCGGGAGGGCCTTACAATGAGCAGTTCTTC.

The CDR3 protein is CASSQGSGRARASEHHEQFF. DNA of the CDR3: TGCGCCAGCAGCCAAGGTAGCGGGAGGGCCCGTGCAAGCGAGCACCATGAGCAGTTCTTC. This chain uses TRBV4-3 with TRBJ2-1; the match to TRBD2 covers 11 bases. V was pared by 1 base and J by 8 bases, with 19 bases of the junction left unmatched. This CDR3 comprises 20 residues. Germline CDR1 and CDR2: LGHNA and YSLEER.

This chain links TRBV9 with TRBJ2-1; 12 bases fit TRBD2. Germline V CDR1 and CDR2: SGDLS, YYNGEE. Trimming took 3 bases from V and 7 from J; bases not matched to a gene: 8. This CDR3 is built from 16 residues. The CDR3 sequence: CASSALLAGGQNEQFF. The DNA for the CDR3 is TGTGCCAGCAGCGCCCTTCTAGCGGGAGGGCAGAATGAGCAGTTCTTC.

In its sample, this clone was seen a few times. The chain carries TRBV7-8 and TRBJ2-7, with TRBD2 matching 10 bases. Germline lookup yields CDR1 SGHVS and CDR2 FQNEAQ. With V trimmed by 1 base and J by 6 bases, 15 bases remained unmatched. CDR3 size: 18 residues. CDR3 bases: TGTGCCAGCAGCTTAGAGGGCCTAGCGGGAGAGACGTGCTGCGAGCAGTACTTC. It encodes CASSLEGLAGETCCEQYF.

Written as DNA, the CDR3 is TGTGCCAGCAGTTTAGCTCGGGCCAGCAAGGCTTTCTTT. Translating it yields CASSLARASKAFF. J is TRBJ1-1 and V is TRBV27; no clear D. The length of the CDR3 is 13 residues. Trimming cost V 2 bases and J 11 bases, with 15 bases left between them. Germline V gene data show CDR1 as MNHEY and CDR2 as SMNVEV (reference sequence).

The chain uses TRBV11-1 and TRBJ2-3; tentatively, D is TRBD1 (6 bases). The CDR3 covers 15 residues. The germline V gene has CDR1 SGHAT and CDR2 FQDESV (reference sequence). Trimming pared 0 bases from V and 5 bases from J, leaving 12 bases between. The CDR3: CASSLAGTLRDTQYF. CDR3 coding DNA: TGTGCCAGCAGCTTAGCTGGGACACTTCGAGATACGCAGTATTTT.

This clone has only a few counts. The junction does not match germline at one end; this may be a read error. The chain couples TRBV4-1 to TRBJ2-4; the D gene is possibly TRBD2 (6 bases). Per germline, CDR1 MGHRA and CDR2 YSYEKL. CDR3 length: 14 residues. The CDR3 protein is CASSPRTGDDIQYF. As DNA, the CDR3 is TGTGCCAGCAGCCCCAGGACGGGAGATGACATTCAGTACTTC.

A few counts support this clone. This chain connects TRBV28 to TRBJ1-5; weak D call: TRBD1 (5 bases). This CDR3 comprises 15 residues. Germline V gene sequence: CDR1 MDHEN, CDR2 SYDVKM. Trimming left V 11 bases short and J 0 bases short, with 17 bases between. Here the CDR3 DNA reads TGTGCCCACACTGCGGGGCAGTTTAGCAATCAGCCCCAGCATTTT. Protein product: CAHTAGQFSNQPQHF.